These 14 T cell receptor beta chains share one sample of origin, sequenced in a study of T cells in Graves' hyperthyroidism and ophthalmopathy. TCR beta CDR3 sequences were amplified from RNA transcripts. HTBI primers were the set used in a first-round RT-PCR of the TCR CDR3. MiXCR, applied by TCRdb to the multiplex PCR reads, yields one record per CDR3 protein. Here the sample spans fewer than 350,000 distinct CDR3 sequences, 18% being singletons. The sample taken for sequencing was blood. All receptors come from a woman aged 50 to 65 with Graves' hyperthyroidism.

This clonotype was recorded many times. In DNA, the CDR3 is TGTGCCAGCAGCCGGGTCCCCTACAATGAGCAGTTCTTC. This encodes CASSRVPYNEQFF. This chain joins TRBV28 and TRBJ2-1; no firm D call. The germline gives CDR1 MDHEN, CDR2 SYDVKM. V dropped 6 bases and J dropped 2 bases, with 8 bases sitting between them. This CDR3 spans 13 amino acids.

This clonotype was seen only a few times. The V and J genes are TRBV6-1 and TRBJ1-2; no definite D call. The germline CDR1 and CDR2 sequences are MNHNS and SASEGT. With 7 bases removed from V and 4 bases from J, the gap between germline ends came to 13 bases. This CDR3 spans 13 amino acids. CDR3: CASTQGGIYGYTF. The CDR3 nucleotides read TGTGCCAGCACCCAAGGTGGCATCTATGGCTACACCTTC.

In nucleotides, the CDR3 is TGTGCCAGCAGCCAAGGGGGGATAACTGGAGAGACCCAGTACTTC. It encodes CASSQGGITGETQYF. The chain recombines TRBV4-2 with TRBJ2-5, with D perhaps matching TRBD1 or TRBD2 (5 bases each). The V end lost 1 base, the J end lost 4 bases, and 13 bases lay between the germline ends. The CDR3 sequence is 15 residues long. CDR1 and CDR2 (germline): LGHNA, YNFKEQ.

This clonotype occurred many times. The rearrangement links TRBV30 to TRBJ2-2; D is perhaps TRBD1 (6 bases). V shed 1 base and J shed 0 bases, with 9 bases lying between them. The CDR3 runs to 15 residues. Germline CDR1 reads GTSNPN; CDR2 reads SVGIG (reference sequence). The CDR3 loop is CAWSGGQSNTGELFF. In nucleotides, the CDR3 is TGTGCCTGGAGTGGGGGACAATCGAACACCGGGGAGCTGTTTTTT.

This clonotype was detected many times. The genes are TRBV20-1 and TRBJ1-1; 11 bases are shared with TRBD1. V lost 4 bases, J lost 4 bases, and 5 bases stayed unmatched. The CDR3 is made up of 14 amino acids. CDR1 and CDR2 (germline): DFQATT, SNEGSKA (reference sequence). The CDR3 sequence is CSATGQGATTEAFF. CDR3 coding DNA: TGCAGTGCTACCGGACAGGGGGCGACCACTGAAGCTTTCTTT.

The genes are TRBV7-2 and TRBJ2-2; D is ambiguous. V was cut by 10 bases and J by 7 bases, with 7 bases left in between. The CDR3 is 10 residues long. Germline V CDR1 and CDR2: SGHTA, FQGNSA. CDR3 amino acids: CATRRGELFF. Here the CDR3 DNA reads TGTGCCACCCGGCGCGGGGAGCTGTTTTTT.

At least ten counts were recorded for this clonotype. The rearrangement joins TRBV11-2 to TRBJ2-5, with D uncertain. This CDR3 is 13 amino acids long. V lost 1 base to trimming and J lost 5 bases, with 8 bases between them. Germline V CDR1 and CDR2: SGHAT, FQNNGV. This CDR3 reads CASSLASMETQYF. As DNA, the CDR3 is TGTGCCAGCAGCTTAGCCTCCATGGAGACCCAGTACTTC.

This clonotype was seen ten or more times. The chain couples TRBV12-3 or TRBV12-4 to TRBJ1-1; the D is unclear. V lost 6 bases and J lost 5, with 16 bases in between. This CDR3 region has 14 residues. This CDR3 reads CASSRGGGWTEAFF. The CDR3 coding sequence is TGTGCCAGCAGCCGGGGAGGTGGTTGGACTGAAGCTTTCTTT.

The chain combines TRBV14 with TRBJ1-5; a possible D gene is TRBD1 (5 bases). CDR3 length equals 19 residues. CDR1 SGHDN and CDR2 FVKESK come from the germline V gene. V gave up 0 bases and J gave up 1 base, with 19 bases separating them. The CDR3 bases are TGTGCCAGCAGCCAAGATCCGTTCAAGGGGCAGTGGAGCAATCAGCCCCAGCATTTT. It encodes CASSQDPFKGQWSNQPQHF. Combining the CDR3 with reference TRBV14 and TRBJ1-5 gives the whole variable domain EAGVTQFPSHSVIEKGQTVTLRCDPISGHDNLYWYRRVMGKEIKFLLHFVKESKQDESGMPNNRFLAERTGGTYSTLKVQPAELEDSGVYFCASSQDPFKGQWSNQPQHFGDGTRLSIL.

This clonotype has more than one count but fewer than ten. This sequence joins TRBV12-3 or TRBV12-4 and TRBJ2-6; 10 bases are a match to TRBD2. CDR3 length equals 19 residues. V shed 4 bases, J shed 0 bases, and the junction held 9 bases outside the gene matches. CDR3 coding DNA: TGTGCCAGCAGTTCTCTGCCTAGCGGGGGTTCCTCTGGGGCCAACGTCCTGACTTTC. Its translation: CASSSLPSGGSSGANVLTF.

This clonotype was seen many times. The chain recombines TRBV3-1 with TRBJ2-3; possible D gene TRBD1, 5 bases. The germline V gene has CDR1 LGHDT and CDR2 YNNKEL (reference sequence). This CDR3 comprises 13 residues. Trimming stripped 1 base from V and 7 bases from J, with 9 bases between. In DNA form, the CDR3 reads TGTGCCAGCAGCCAAGGGACATCAAATACGCAGTATTTT. Translating it yields CASSQGTSNTQYF.

This clonotype was picked up a small number of times. This chain connects TRBV19 to TRBJ1-1; no definite D call. This CDR3 has 16 amino acids. Trimming shortened V by 3 bases and J by 5 bases, and 19 bases separated the two germline ends. The germline CDR1 and CDR2 sequences are LNHDA and SQIVND (reference sequence). Here the CDR3 reads CASSINDNLRWTEAFF. The CDR3 DNA follows: TGTGCCAGTAGTATTAACGATAACCTTAGGTGGACTGAAGCTTTCTTT.

Regarding this clonotype: A much larger clone is a single base away; this may be a read error. The rearrangement links TRBV5-1 to TRBJ1-1; D gene unclear. The CDR3 has 12 residues. Trimming removed 2 bases from V and 3 bases from J, with 5 bases in between. Germline CDR1 SGHRS, CDR2 YFSETQ. The CDR3 bases are TGCGCCAGCAGCTTACATGACACTGAAGCTTTCTTT. It translates to CASSLHDTEAFF.

The chain employs TRBV19 and TRBJ2-7, with D unresolved. There are 13 residues in the CDR3. V was clipped by 0 bases and J by 2 bases, with 5 bases between them. Germline V lookup: CDR1 LNHDA, CDR2 SQIVND (reference sequence). CDR3: CASSIEAAYEQYV. The CDR3 DNA is TGTGCCAGTAGTATAGAGGCAGCCTACGAGCAGTACGTC.